In its sample, the clone carrying this TCR beta chain was seen a few times. These data belong to a study of blood T cell repertoires in COVID-19. At the level of the study: COVID-19 samples, acute and convalescent, were from the United States, Italy and Spain. T cells, B-cell-depleted T cells, or PBMCs supplied cDNA or gDNA.

The CDR3 has 11 residues. V gave up 11 bases and J gave up 5 bases, with 12 bases separating them. Germline V gives CDR1 LNHDA, CDR2 SQIVND (reference sequence). In the source study's methods: Amplification of reference gene primers was used by the study to estimate nucleated cell counts. Clones were sequenced by immunoSEQ multiplex PCR, and TCRdb holds only the in-frame ones, with some missing. Clone size and the V and J calls come from that table; the DNA yielded D and trimming. The repertoire holds approximately 75,000 clones, with almost 85% as singletons. Input material: peripheral blood. J is TRBJ1-2 and V is TRBV19; D is perhaps TRBD1 (6 bases). The sequence was obtained from a human donor in a cohort sampled during active COVID-19. CDR3 DNA: TGTGCCGCGAGGGGGAGTTATGGCTACACCTTC. It specifies CAARGSYGYTF.